This T cell receptor (beta chain) was sequenced in a study of PD-L1 blockade in urothelial cancer. Turning to the study itself: Most patients, about nine tenths of the roughly 30, were males with bladder-origin cancer. Median T cell yield per blood sample was 140,000 to 150,000 cells. The study, taken as a whole, reports: Durable-benefit patients expanded tumor-associated blood clones more at 3 weeks.

Germline V lookup: CDR1 LGHNA, CDR2 YSLEER. The CDR3 totals 15 residues. The junction had 9 bases not matched to a gene; V was cut back by 1 base and J by 8 bases. This table comes from immunoSEQ multiplex PCR, and its TCRdb copy is limited to in-frame clones, with some not included. This table holds about 45,000 clones, 88% found once. To note about this clone: Its antigen is not identified.

This chain links TRBV4-3 with TRBJ1-1; 8 nucleotides match TRBD1. The specimen was PBMCs, collected around atezolizumab (anti-PD-L1) treatment. The TCR comes from a man at least 80 years old with urothelial cancer. CDR3: CASSQVGSRDREAFF. The CDR3 nucleotides are TGCGCCAGCAGCCAAGTGGGGTCCCGGGACAGGGAAGCTTTCTTT.